The entry below gives a single T cell receptor (beta chain) sequence along with its context. The antigen remains unidentified. Every donor had blood drawn once into heparin, around 100 mL on average. TCRB transcripts that were expressed got sequenced, as all of the isolated RNA had been reverse transcribed. Generated by immunoSEQ multiplex PCR, the TCRdb table keeps only in-frame clones and is missing some. The table records roughly 250,000 clones, roughly 20% of them present only once. V was shortened by 0 bases and J by 8 bases, with 14 bases between the two germline ends. CDR1 is MNHEY, CDR2 SVGAGI, per germline. This CDR3 contains 15 residues. This sample is part of a study of beta chain features in type 1 diabetes. Study-wide points: Type 1 diabetes patients had fewer VDJ junction insertions and more deletions. TCRB CDR3s were moderately but significantly shorter in Type 1 diabetes patients in all four CD4+ subsets.

The specimen was naive CD4+ T cells from blood. This sequence joins TRBV6-5 and TRBJ2-4; D gene unclear. The receptor was derived from a woman between 40 and 55 years old with type 1 diabetes. CDR3: CASSYSTVGQDIQYF. For the CDR3, the DNA is TGTGCCAGCAGTTACTCGACCGTGGGCCAGGACATTCAGTACTTC.